The 30 T cell receptor beta chains reported below all come from one sample, sequenced in a study of cytomegalovirus exposure and HLA in healthy donors. Researchers ran the PCR with 60 Vbeta and 13 Jbeta primers. TCRdb's copy holds only in-frame clones and misses some; the assay was immunoSEQ multiplex PCR. In the table there are approximately 70,000 clones, 70% to 80% of which are singletons. The material sequenced was PBMCs. The receptors shown here come from a woman in her forties or fifties in good health and CMV-seropositive.

CDR3 DNA: TGCAGCGTTGGCGAAGGAGGGAACACTGAAGCTTTCTTT. This gives the protein CSVGEGGNTEAFF. The rearrangement links TRBV29-1 to TRBJ1-1, with unresolved D. CDR1 SQVTM and CDR2 ANQGSEA come from the germline V gene. Trimming left V 4 bases short and J 1 base short, with 10 bases between. The CDR3 is 13 residues long.

V is TRBV5-1 and J is TRBJ1-2; 8 bases are shared with TRBD1. The trim removed 4 bases at V and 4 bases at J, leaving 12 bases unmatched. Per the germline V gene, CDR1 is SGHRS and CDR2 is YFSETQ. The CDR3 consists of 16 residues. CDR3 loop: CASSAVPQGAVYGYTF. The CDR3 nucleotides are TGCGCCAGCAGCGCGGTTCCCCAGGGGGCCGTCTATGGCTACACCTTC.

A few counts support this clone. The genes are TRBV11-2 and TRBJ2-1; D not resolved. CDR1 SGHAT and CDR2 FQNNGV come from the germline V gene. The CDR3 covers 15 residues. V lost 5 bases and J 0 bases, leaving 11 bases between the germline ends. In DNA, the CDR3 is TGTGCCAGCAGCCCAACACGGGTCTCCTACAATGAGCAGTTCTTC. Its protein product is CASSPTRVSYNEQFF.

J is TRBJ1-2 and V is TRBV2; 8 bases line up with TRBD1. In germline, CDR1 is SNHLY, CDR2 FYNNEI. The junction had 4 bases not matched to a gene; V was cut back by 5 bases and J by 2 bases. The CDR3 is made up of 14 amino acids. The CDR3 spells CASSSRTGNYGYTF. CDR3 DNA: TGTGCCAGCAGTTCGCGGACAGGGAACTATGGCTACACCTTC.

As DNA, the CDR3 is TGTGCCAGCAGCGCCCAGGGAGGGTCCGAGCAGTACTTC. Residues: CASSAQGGSEQYF. The chain joins TRBV7-2 to TRBJ2-7, with TRBD2 matching 7 bases. The V gene's germline CDR1 is SGHTA and CDR2 FQGNSA. V trimming: 5 bases; J trimming: 6 bases; junction bases outside the gene matches: 7. CDR3 length equals 13 residues.

In its sample, this clone was seen once. The rearrangement links TRBV5-5 to TRBJ2-7, with TRBD2 matching 10 bases. V lost 0 bases, J lost 4 bases, and 4 bases stayed unmatched. Looked up from germline, CDR1 is SGHKS and CDR2 is YYEKEE (reference sequence). There are 15 residues in the CDR3. Here the CDR3 reads CASSLGLAGEYEQYF. The CDR3 DNA sequence: TGTGCCAGCAGCTTGGGGCTAGCGGGGGAGTACGAGCAGTACTTC.

This clone was observed a handful of times. This rearrangement joins TRBV6-5 to TRBJ1-1; D remains ambiguous. CDR1 is MNHEY, CDR2 SVGAGI, per germline. Trimming shortened V by 8 bases and J by 4 bases, and 11 bases separated the two germline ends. The CDR3 runs to 12 residues. In DNA form, the CDR3 reads TGTGCCAGCGCATCTACTGGCACTGAAGCTTTCTTT. This sequence encodes CASASTGTEAFF.

This rearrangement joins TRBV10-3 to TRBJ1-4; TRBD1 agrees at 8 bases. Per the germline V gene, CDR1 is ENHRY and CDR2 is SYGVKD. J was trimmed by 8 bases and V by 4 bases; bases with no gene match: 6. The CDR3 has 14 residues. The CDR3 DNA reads TGTGCCATCAGTGGCGGACAGGGTTTAGAAAAACTGTTTTTT. Translated: CAISGGQGLEKLFF.

The V call is TRBV7-2, the J call TRBJ2-3; TRBD2 matches at 10 bases. This CDR3 spans 16 amino acids. V lost 3 bases, J lost 5 bases, and 8 bases stayed unmatched. Germline values: CDR1 SGHTA, CDR2 FQGNSA. The CDR3 is CASSFSGRARIDTQYF. DNA of the CDR3: TGTGCCAGCAGCTTCAGCGGGAGGGCCCGAATAGATACGCAGTATTTT.

J is TRBJ2-1 and V is TRBV4-1; 9 bases are shared with TRBD1. This CDR3 comprises 15 residues. Germline-derived CDR1 and CDR2 are MGHRA and YSYEKL. The V segment lost 3 bases and the J segment 8 bases; nucleotides outside the gene matches: 8. CDR3 protein: CASSQGTGLWDEQFF. In DNA form, the CDR3 reads TGCGCCAGCAGCCAGGGGACAGGGCTTTGGGATGAGCAGTTCTTC.

This clone was seen a handful of times. This sequence joins TRBV5-1 and TRBJ2-3, with D possibly TRBD2 on 5 matching bases. The CDR3 consists of 14 residues. Germline V CDR1 and CDR2: SGHRS, YFSETQ. Trimming took off 4 bases at V and 4 bases at J, with 13 bases between the two ends. The CDR3 sequence is CASSPPGGSDTQYF. CDR3 coding DNA: TGCGCCAGCAGCCCGCCCGGCGGGTCAGATACGCAGTATTTT. The variable domain in full, with the rest retrieved from reference TRBV5-1 and TRBJ2-3, is KAGVTQTPRYLIKTRGQQVTLSCSPISGHRSVSWYQQTPGQGLQFLFEYFSETQRNKGNFPGRFSGRQFSNSRSEMNVSTLELGDSALYLCASSPPGGSDTQYFGPGTRLTVL.

This clone has just a few counts. This chain connects TRBV27 to TRBJ2-7; maybe TRBD1 (6 bases). V shed 2 bases and J shed 3 bases, with 11 bases lying between them. The CDR3 contains 14 residues. CDR1 and CDR2 from the germline V gene are MNHEY and SMNVEV (reference sequence). Here the CDR3 reads CASSLRRQDYEQYF. CDR3 DNA sequence: TGTGCCAGCAGTTTACGGCGACAGGACTACGAGCAGTACTTC.

This clone has only one observation. This chain uses TRBV28 with TRBJ2-2, with 7 bases identical to TRBD1. CDR1 is MDHEN, CDR2 SYDVKM, per germline. The V and J ends lost 8 bases and 5 bases, in that order; junction bases with no gene match: 14. CDR3 length: 16 residues. DNA for the CDR3: TGTGCCAGCGCTGGCTGGGCAGGGGGTTGGACCGGGGAGCTGTTTTTT. Its translation is CASAGWAGGWTGELFF.

The V call is TRBV7-2, the J call TRBJ1-3; D gene uncertain. The CDR3 runs to 15 residues. With 1 base removed from V and 2 bases from J, the gap between germline ends came to 9 bases. Per germline, CDR1 SGHTA and CDR2 FQGNSA. CDR3 bases: TGTGCCAGCAGCTTAGTGGAGGGTACTGGAAACACCATATATTTT. It specifies CASSLVEGTGNTIYF.

J is TRBJ2-4 and V is TRBV28; D is perhaps TRBD1 (7 bases). Trimming cost V 5 bases and J 4 bases, with 30 bases left between them. The length of the CDR3 is 20 residues. Germline V gene data show CDR1 as MDHEN and CDR2 as SYDVKM. This CDR3 reads CASSIRPGGTLSISKNIQYF. As DNA, the CDR3 is TGTGCCAGCAGTATCCGGCCAGGGGGGACCCTGAGTATATCTAAAAACATTCAGTACTTC.

The CDR3 DNA follows: TGCGCCAGCAGCCCCCAGGGCTCCTACGAGCAGTACTTC. This translates into CASSPQGSYEQYF. This sequence joins TRBV5-1 and TRBJ2-7, with a tentative D call TRBD1 (5 bases). V was trimmed by 4 bases and J by 0 bases, leaving 8 bases between them. Germline CDR1 reads SGHRS; CDR2 reads YFSETQ. This CDR3 is built from 13 residues.

The V gene is TRBV27, the J gene TRBJ2-7; TRBD2 is a possible D gene (6 bases). CDR1 is MNHEY and CDR2 is SMNVEV in the germline V gene (reference sequence). There are 13 residues in the CDR3. V was pared by 3 bases and J by 6 bases, with 12 bases between. The CDR3 nucleotides are TGTGCCAGCAGTTTGGGGGGTACGGCCGAGCAGTACTTC. Amino acid sequence: CASSLGGTAEQYF.

The chain has TRBV6-5 and TRBJ1-2; 9 nucleotides match TRBD1. V shed 5 bases and J 4 bases; nucleotides not matched to a gene: 5. The V gene's germline CDR1 is MNHEY and CDR2 SVGAGI. The length of the CDR3 is 14 residues. CDR3 region: CASSAGTGPYGYTF. CDR3 bases: TGTGCCAGCAGTGCGGGGACAGGGCCCTATGGCTACACCTTC.

This clone is a singleton in its sample. In DNA, the CDR3 is TGTGCCAGCAGCCCCGGGATCTACGAGCAGTACTTC. Translation: CASSPGIYEQYF. The chain joins TRBV6-6 to TRBJ2-7; TRBD2 is a possible D gene (5 bases). This CDR3 is 12 amino acids long. CDR1 and CDR2 from the germline V gene are MNHNY and SVGAGI (reference sequence). Trimming shortened V by 6 bases and J by 3 bases, and 9 bases separated the two germline ends.

A few counts support this clone. J is TRBJ2-5 and V is TRBV11-2; 8 bases agree with TRBD2. The CDR3 runs to 15 residues. Looked up from germline, CDR1 is SGHAT and CDR2 is FQNNGV. V lost 0 bases and J lost 6; bases outside the gene matches: 6. The CDR3 DNA sequence: TGTGCCAGCAGCTTAGACCGGGGGGGCTGGAAGACCCAGTACTTC. Translating gives CASSLDRGGWKTQYF.

The chain uses TRBV5-6 and TRBJ1-1; D is undetermined. Looked up from germline, CDR1 is SGHDT and CDR2 is YYEEEE. Trimming left V 0 bases short and J 5 bases short, with 14 bases between. The CDR3 runs 15 residues. In DNA form, the CDR3 reads TGTGCCAGCAGCTTGGAGGCAGTTCGAGGGACTGAAGCTTTCTTT. It yields the protein CASSLEAVRGTEAFF.

This clone was seen only a few times. The rearrangement links TRBV19 to TRBJ1-1; D might be TRBD1 (5 bases). The CDR3 is 16 residues long. The germline V gene encodes CDR1 LNHDA and CDR2 SQIVND (reference sequence). V gave up 3 bases and J gave up 4 bases, with 18 bases separating them. The CDR3 sequence: CASSIRGAGLGTEAFF. DNA for the CDR3: TGTGCCAGTAGTATTCGGGGCGCTGGACTAGGCACTGAAGCTTTCTTT.

This clone was found once. The chain couples TRBV18 to TRBJ1-1, with D unresolved. Germline V gene sequence: CDR1 KGHSH, CDR2 LQKENI. The CDR3 has 16 amino acids. Trimming pared 0 bases from V and 0 bases from J, leaving 11 bases between. As DNA, the CDR3 is TGTGCCAGCTCACCACCGCTACAGCTCATGAACACTGAAGCTTTCTTT. Protein: CASSPPLQLMNTEAFF.

The rearrangement uses TRBV7-2 and TRBJ1-2; perhaps TRBD1 as D (5 bases). The germline V gene has CDR1 SGHTA and CDR2 FQGNSA. V was pared by 5 bases and J by 6 bases, with 16 bases between. This CDR3 spans 14 amino acids. For the CDR3, the DNA is TGTGCCAGCAGCCCGTATGACAGCTTCCATGGCTACACCTTC. Translation gives CASSPYDSFHGYTF.

The V gene is TRBV19, the J gene TRBJ2-2; D ambiguous. The ends were cut back, 4 bases at V and 4 bases at J, with 16 bases in the middle. The CDR3 covers 16 residues. Germline assignment: CDR1 LNHDA and CDR2 SQIVND (reference sequence). The CDR3 loop is CASSTQRMRLTGELFF. In nucleotides, the CDR3 is TGTGCCAGTAGTACGCAAAGAATGAGACTCACCGGGGAGCTGTTTTTT.

The chain combines TRBV2 with TRBJ2-7, with D possibly TRBD1 on 6 matching bases. Germline V gene lookup returns CDR1 SNHLY and CDR2 FYNNEI. This CDR3 spans 15 amino acids. Between the trimmed V and J ends, which lost 2 bases and 5 bases, there was a span of 16 bases. CDR3 nucleotides: TGTGCCAGCAGTGAAACCGGAACAGGGTTCGACGAGCAGTACTTC. Translating it yields CASSETGTGFDEQYF.

The chain employs TRBV6-6 and TRBJ1-3; no clear D gene. This CDR3 is built from 15 residues. Trimming pared 6 bases from V and 7 bases from J, leaving 19 bases between. From germline, CDR1 is MNHNY and CDR2 SVGAGI (reference sequence). The CDR3 reads CASRQLSLGGNTIYF. DNA for the CDR3: TGTGCCAGCAGGCAGTTGTCTCTAGGTGGGAACACCATATATTTT.

J is TRBJ1-1 and V is TRBV7-2; 8 nucleotides align to TRBD1. Germline V CDR1 and CDR2: SGHTA, FQGNSA. Losses at the gene ends were 4 bases for V and 7 bases for J; bases not matched to a gene: 11. This CDR3 region has 15 residues. CDR3: CASSSSAGGLGEAFF. CDR3 coding DNA: TGTGCCAGCAGCTCGTCGGCAGGGGGCTTGGGTGAAGCTTTCTTT.

V usage is TRBV10-1 and J usage is TRBJ2-1, with 8 bases that match TRBD2. The CDR3 runs to 14 residues. J gave up 7 bases and V 2 bases, and 4 bases lay outside the gene matches. CDR1 is WNHNN and CDR2 is SYGVQD in the germline V gene (reference sequence). The chain's CDR3 is CASSETGGHNEQFF. CDR3 nucleotides: TGCGCCAGCAGTGAGACGGGAGGGCATAATGAGCAGTTCTTC.

The chain combines TRBV9 with TRBJ1-1; 7 bases map to TRBD1. The CDR3 covers 18 residues. V dropped 2 bases and J dropped 5; count of bases not matched to a gene: 18. The V gene's germline CDR1 is SGDLS and CDR2 YYNGEE. The CDR3 is CASSVAMNRTGVLTEAFF. For the CDR3, the DNA is TGTGCCAGCAGCGTCGCGATGAACCGAACAGGGGTACTTACTGAAGCTTTCTTT.